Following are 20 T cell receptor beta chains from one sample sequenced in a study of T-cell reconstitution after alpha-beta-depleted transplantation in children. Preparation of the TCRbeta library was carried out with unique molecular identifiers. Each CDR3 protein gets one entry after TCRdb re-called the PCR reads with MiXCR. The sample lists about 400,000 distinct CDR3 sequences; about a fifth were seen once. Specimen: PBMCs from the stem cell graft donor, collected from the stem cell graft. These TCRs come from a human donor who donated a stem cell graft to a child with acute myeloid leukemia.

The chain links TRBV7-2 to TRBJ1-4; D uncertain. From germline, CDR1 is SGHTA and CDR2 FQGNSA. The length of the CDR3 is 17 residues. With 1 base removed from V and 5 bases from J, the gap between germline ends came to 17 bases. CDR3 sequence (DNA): TGTGCCAGCAGCTTAGGTGTTTTCGGCAACTTGAATGAAAAACTGTTTTTT. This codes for CASSLGVFGNLNEKLFF.

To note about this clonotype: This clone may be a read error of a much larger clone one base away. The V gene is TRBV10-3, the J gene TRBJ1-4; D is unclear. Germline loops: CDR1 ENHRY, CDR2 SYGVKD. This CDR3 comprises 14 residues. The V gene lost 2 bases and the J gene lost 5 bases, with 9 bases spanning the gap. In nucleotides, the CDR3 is TGTGCCATCAGTGAGATGCCAGTAAATGAAAAACTGTTTTTT. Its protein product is CAISEMPVNEKLFF.

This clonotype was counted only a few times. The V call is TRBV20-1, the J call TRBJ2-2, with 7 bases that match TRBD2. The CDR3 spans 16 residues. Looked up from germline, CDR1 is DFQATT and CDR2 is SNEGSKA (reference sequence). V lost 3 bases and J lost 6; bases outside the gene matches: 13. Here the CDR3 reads CSARRWEGVEAGELFF. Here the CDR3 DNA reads TGCAGTGCTAGGAGGTGGGAGGGTGTTGAGGCCGGGGAGCTGTTTTTT.

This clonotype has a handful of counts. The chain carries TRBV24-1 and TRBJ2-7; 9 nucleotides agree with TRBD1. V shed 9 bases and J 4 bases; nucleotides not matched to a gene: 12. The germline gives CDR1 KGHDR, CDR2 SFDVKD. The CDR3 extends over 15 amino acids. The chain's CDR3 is CATSKTGTGSYEQYF. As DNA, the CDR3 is TGTGCCACCTCCAAAACCGGGACAGGGTCGTACGAGCAGTACTTC.

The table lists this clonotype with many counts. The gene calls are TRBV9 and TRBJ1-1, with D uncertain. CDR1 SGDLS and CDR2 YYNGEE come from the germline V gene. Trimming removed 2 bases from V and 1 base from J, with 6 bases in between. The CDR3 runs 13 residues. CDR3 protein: CASSVYENTEAFF. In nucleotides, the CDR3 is TGTGCCAGCAGCGTGTATGAGAACACTGAAGCTTTCTTT. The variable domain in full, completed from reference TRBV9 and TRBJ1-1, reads DSGVTQTPKHLITATGQRVTLRCSPRSGDLSVYWYQQSLDQGLQFLIQYYNGEERAKGNILERFSAQQFPDLHSELNLSSLELGDSALYFCASSVYENTEAFFGQGTRLTVV.

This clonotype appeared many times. The CDR3 nucleotides are TGCAGTGCTATGGGCGGGATCTACAATGAGCAGTTCTTC. The encoded protein is CSAMGGIYNEQFF. V usage is TRBV20-1 and J usage is TRBJ2-1; possibly TRBD2 for D (6 bases). This CDR3 has 13 residues. Germline V CDR1 and CDR2: DFQATT, SNEGSKA (reference sequence). Trimming left V 4 bases short and J 3 bases short, with 10 bases between.

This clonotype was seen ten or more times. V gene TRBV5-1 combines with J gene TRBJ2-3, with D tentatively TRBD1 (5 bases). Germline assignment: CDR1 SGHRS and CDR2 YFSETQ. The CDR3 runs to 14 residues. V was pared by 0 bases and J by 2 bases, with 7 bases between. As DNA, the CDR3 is TGCGCCAGCAGCTTGGGGGGCACCACAGATACGCAGTATTTT. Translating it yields CASSLGGTTDTQYF.

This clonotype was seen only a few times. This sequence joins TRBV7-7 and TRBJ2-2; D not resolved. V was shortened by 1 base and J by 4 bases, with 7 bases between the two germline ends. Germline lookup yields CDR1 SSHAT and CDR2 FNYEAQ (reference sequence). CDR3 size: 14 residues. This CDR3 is CASSLGRSTGELFF. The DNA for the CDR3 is TGTGCCAGCAGCTTAGGCCGGTCCACCGGGGAGCTGTTTTTT.

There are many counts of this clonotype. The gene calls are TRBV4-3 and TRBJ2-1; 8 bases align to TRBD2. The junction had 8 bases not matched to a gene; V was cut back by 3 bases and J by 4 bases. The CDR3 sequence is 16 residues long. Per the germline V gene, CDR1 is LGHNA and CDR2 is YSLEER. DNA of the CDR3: TGCGCCAGCAGCCAGGACACTAGCGGAGCTTACAATGAGCAGTTCTTC. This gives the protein CASSQDTSGAYNEQFF.

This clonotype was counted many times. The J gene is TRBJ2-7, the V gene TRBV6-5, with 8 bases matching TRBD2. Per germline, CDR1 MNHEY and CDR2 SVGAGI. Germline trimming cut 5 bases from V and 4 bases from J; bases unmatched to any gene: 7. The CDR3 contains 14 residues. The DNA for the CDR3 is TGTGCCAGCAGTCTCCCCGGACTAGCTTACGAGCAGTACTTC. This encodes CASSLPGLAYEQYF.

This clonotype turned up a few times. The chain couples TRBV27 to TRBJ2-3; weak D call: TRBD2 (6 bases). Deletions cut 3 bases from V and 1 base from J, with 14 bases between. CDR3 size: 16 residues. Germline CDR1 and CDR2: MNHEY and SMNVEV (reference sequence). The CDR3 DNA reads TGTGCCAGCAGTTTTACGCTAGCGCGCCGCACAGATACGCAGTATTTT. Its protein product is CASSFTLARRTDTQYF.

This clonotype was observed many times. CDR3: CSARREASPYNEQFF. Here the CDR3 DNA reads TGCAGTGCTCGACGGGAGGCGTCCCCCTACAATGAGCAGTTCTTC. The genes are TRBV20-1 and TRBJ2-1; 7 bases match TRBD2. The V gene end was trimmed by 5 bases and the J gene end by 2 bases; junction bases not matched to a gene: 9. The CDR3 loop spans 15 amino acids. From germline, CDR1 is DFQATT and CDR2 SNEGSKA (reference sequence).

CDR3 loop: CSARDLGRAGAFF. DNA of the CDR3: TGCAGTGCTAGAGATCTGGGCAGGGCAGGAGCTTTCTTT. The chain joins TRBV20-1 to TRBJ1-1; a possible D gene is TRBD1 (5 bases). Trimming removed 0 bases from V and 10 bases from J, with 15 bases in between. Germline CDR1 reads DFQATT; CDR2 reads SNEGSKA (reference sequence). This CDR3 region has 13 residues.

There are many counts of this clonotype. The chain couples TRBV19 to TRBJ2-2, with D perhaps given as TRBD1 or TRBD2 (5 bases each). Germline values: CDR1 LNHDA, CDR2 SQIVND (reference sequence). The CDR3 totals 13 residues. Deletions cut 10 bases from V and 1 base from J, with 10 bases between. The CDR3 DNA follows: TGTGCCACCCAGGGACGGAACACCGGGGAGCTGTTTTTT. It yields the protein CATQGRNTGELFF.

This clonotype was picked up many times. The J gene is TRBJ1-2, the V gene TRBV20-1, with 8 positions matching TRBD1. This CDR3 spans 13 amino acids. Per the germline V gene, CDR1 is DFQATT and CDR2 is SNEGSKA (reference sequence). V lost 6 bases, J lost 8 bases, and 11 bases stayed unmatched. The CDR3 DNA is TGCAGTGCCCACTTCAGGGGGCGATGGGGCTACACCTTC. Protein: CSAHFRGRWGYTF.

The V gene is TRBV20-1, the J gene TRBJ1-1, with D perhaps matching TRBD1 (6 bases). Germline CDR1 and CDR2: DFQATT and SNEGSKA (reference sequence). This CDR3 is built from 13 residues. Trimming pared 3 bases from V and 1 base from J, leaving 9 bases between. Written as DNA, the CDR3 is TGCAGTGCTAGCAGGGGAGGGAACACTGAAGCTTTCTTT. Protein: CSASRGGNTEAFF.

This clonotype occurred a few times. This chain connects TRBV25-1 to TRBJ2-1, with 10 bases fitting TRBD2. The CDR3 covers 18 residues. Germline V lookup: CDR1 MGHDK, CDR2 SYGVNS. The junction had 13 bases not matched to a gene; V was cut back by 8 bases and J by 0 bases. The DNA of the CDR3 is TGTGCCAGCCTGGGCGGTCTAGCGGGAGAAAGCTCCTACAATGAGCAGTTCTTC. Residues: CASLGGLAGESSYNEQFF.

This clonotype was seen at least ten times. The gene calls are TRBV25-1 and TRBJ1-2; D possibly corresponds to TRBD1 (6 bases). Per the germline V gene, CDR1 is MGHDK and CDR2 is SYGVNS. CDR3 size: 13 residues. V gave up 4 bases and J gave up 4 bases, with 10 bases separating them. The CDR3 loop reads CASSGNRAYGYTF. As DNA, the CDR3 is TGTGCCAGCAGTGGAAACAGGGCCTATGGCTACACCTTC.

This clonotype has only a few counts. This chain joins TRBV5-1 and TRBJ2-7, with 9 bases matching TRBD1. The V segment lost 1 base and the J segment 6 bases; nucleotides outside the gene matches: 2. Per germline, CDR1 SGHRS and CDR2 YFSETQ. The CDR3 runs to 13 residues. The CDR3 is CASSLNRGPEQYF. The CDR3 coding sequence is TGCGCCAGCAGCTTGAACAGGGGGCCCGAGCAGTACTTC.

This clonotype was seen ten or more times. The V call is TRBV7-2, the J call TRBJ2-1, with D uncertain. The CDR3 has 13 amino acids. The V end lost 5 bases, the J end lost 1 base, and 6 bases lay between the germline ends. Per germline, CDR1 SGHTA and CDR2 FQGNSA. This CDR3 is CASSVMSYNEQFF. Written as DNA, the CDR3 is TGTGCCAGCAGCGTTATGTCCTACAATGAGCAGTTCTTC.